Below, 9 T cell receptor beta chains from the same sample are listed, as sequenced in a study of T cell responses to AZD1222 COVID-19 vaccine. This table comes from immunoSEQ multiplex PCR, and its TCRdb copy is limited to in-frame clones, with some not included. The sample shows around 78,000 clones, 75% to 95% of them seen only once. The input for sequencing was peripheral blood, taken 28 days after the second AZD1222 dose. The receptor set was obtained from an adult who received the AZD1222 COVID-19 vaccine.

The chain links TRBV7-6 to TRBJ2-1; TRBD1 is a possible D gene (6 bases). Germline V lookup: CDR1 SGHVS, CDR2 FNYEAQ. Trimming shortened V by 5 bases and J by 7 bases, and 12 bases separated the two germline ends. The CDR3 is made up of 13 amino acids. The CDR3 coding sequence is TGTGCCAGCAGCCAGGGGCGGGCGAATGAGCAGTTCTTC. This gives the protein CASSQGRANEQFF.

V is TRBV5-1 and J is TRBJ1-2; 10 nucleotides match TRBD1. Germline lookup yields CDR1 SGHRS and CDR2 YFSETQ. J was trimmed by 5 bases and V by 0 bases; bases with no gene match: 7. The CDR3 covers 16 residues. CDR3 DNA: TGCGCCAGCAGCTTGGAGTCTCCGGGACAGGGGTATGGCTACACCTTC. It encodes CASSLESPGQGYGYTF.

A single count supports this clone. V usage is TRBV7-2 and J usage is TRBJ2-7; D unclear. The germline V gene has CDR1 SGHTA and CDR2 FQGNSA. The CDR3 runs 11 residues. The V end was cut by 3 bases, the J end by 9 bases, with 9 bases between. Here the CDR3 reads CASSFRFGQYF. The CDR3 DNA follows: TGTGCCAGCAGCTTCCGCTTCGGGCAGTACTTC. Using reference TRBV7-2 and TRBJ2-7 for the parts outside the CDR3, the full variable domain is GAGVSQSPSNKVTEKGKDVELRCDPISGHTALYWYRQSLGQGLEFLIYFQGNSAPDKSGLPSDRFSAERTGGSVSTLTIQRTQQEDSAVYLCASSFRFGQYFGPGTRLTVT.

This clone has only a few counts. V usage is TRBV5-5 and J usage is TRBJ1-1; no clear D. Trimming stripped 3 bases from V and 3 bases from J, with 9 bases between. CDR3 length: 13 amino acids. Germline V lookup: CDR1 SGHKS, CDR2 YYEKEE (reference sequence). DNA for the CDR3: TGTGCCAGCAGCTCCGGCCCCGACACTGAAGCTTTCTTT. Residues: CASSSGPDTEAFF.

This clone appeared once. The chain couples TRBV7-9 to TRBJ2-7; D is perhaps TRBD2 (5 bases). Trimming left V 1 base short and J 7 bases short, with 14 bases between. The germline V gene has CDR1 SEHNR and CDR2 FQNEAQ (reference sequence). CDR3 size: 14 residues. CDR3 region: CASSLVGQSGEQYF. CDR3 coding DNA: TGTGCCAGCAGCTTAGTGGGTCAATCGGGGGAGCAGTACTTC.

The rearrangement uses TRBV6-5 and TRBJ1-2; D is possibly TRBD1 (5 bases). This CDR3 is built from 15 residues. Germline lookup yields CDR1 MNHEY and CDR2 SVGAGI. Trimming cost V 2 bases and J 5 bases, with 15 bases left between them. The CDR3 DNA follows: TGTGCCAGCAGTTACGTGGGGACGGGAGGATATGGCTACACCTTC. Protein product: CASSYVGTGGYGYTF.

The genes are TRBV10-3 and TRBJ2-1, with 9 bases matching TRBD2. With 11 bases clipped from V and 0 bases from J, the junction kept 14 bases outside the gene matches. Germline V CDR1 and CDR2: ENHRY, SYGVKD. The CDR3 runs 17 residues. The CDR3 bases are TGTGCCTCGCAGGGAGCTAGCGGGAAAGGCTCCTACAATGAGCAGTTCTTC. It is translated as CASQGASGKGSYNEQFF.

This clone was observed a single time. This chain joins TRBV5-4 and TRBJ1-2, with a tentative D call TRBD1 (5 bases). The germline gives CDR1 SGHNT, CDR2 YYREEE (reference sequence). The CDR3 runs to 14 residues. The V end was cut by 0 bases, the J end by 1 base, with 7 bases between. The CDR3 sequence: CASSLDRYNYGYTF. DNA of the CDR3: TGTGCCAGCAGCTTGGACAGGTATAACTATGGCTACACCTTC.

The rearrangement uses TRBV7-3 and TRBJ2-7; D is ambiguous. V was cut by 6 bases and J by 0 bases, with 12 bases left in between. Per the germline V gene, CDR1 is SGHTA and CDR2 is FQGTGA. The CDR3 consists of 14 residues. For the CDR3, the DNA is TGTGCCAGCAGTCTCGGGCCCCACTCCTACGAGCAGTACTTC. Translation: CASSLGPHSYEQYF.